The 21 T cell receptor beta chains below come from one sample, sequenced in a study of CD8+ T cells in alopecia areata (dated by TCRdb to 2017 to 2018). The time point label on this specimen signifies: more than 3 weeks on oral tofacitinib. Read against the paper, the sample's treatment or condition label means: oral pan-JAK inhibitor, 5-10 mg twice daily. The library was produced with the immunoSEQ multiplex PCR assay. RNA was extracted from all samples and reverse transcribed into cDNA, which served as template for TCR sequencing. TCRdb carries this immuneACCESS record with in-frame sequences only. Its versions omit some clonotypes, under half of them owing to an unresolved V gene in the studies checked, with the rest unexplained. The sample table contains approximately 200,000 clones; only one count was recorded for roughly three fifths of them. The biggest ten clones account for about 0.65% of the sample.

Sequenced material: CD4+ T cells sorted from blood, taken at week 4, from a patient treated with tofacitinib. Every receptor here comes from a human donor with alopecia areata.

This clone was detected a few times. The rearrangement uses TRBV28 and TRBJ1-4; D might be TRBD1 (5 bases). V lost 7 bases and J lost 0, with 18 bases in between. The germline V gene encodes CDR1 MDHEN and CDR2 SYDVKM. This CDR3 has 17 residues. Here the CDR3 DNA reads TGTGCCAGCACTCGGGGCGGTATAGGAGCAACTAATGAAAAACTGTTTTTT. As protein: CASTRGGIGATNEKLFF.

V is TRBV27 and J is TRBJ1-2; unclear D gene. The V gene lost 5 bases and the J gene lost 2 bases, with 9 bases spanning the gap. This CDR3 spans 13 amino acids. CDR1 and CDR2 from the germline V gene are MNHEY and SMNVEV (reference sequence). The CDR3 bases are TGTGCCAGCAGTCCTGGACCGAACTATGGCTACACCTTC. It is translated as CASSPGPNYGYTF.

This chain joins TRBV29-1 and TRBJ1-2; D call uncertain. The CDR3 covers 13 residues. Looked up from germline, CDR1 is SQVTM and CDR2 is ANQGSEA. V was trimmed by 4 bases and J by 0 bases, leaving 9 bases between them. CDR3 in DNA: TGCAGCGTTGTTACTAGCTCTAACTATGGCTACACCTTC. This codes for CSVVTSSNYGYTF.

V gene TRBV30 combines with J gene TRBJ2-7; D is perhaps TRBD2 (5 bases). CDR1 and CDR2 from the germline V gene are GTSNPN and SVGIG (reference sequence). Trimming pared 0 bases from V and 10 bases from J, leaving 13 bases between. The length of the CDR3 is 12 residues. DNA of the CDR3: TGTGCCTGGAGTGTGGAGTTTGGGAGTCAGTACTTC. This codes for CAWSVEFGSQYF. Using reference TRBV30 and TRBJ2-7 for the parts outside the CDR3, the full variable domain is SQTIHQWPATLVQPVGSPLSLECTVEGTSNPNLYWYRQAAGRGLQLLFYSVGIGQISSEVPQNLSASRPQDRQFILSSKKLLLSDSGFYLCAWSVEFGSQYFGPGTRLTVT.

This chain joins TRBV5-1 and TRBJ2-6; D ambiguous. Germline V CDR1 and CDR2: SGHRS, YFSETQ. V was clipped by 2 bases and J by 4 bases, with 10 bases between them. The CDR3 covers 15 residues. The CDR3 here is CASSLGPGGANVLTF. The CDR3 coding sequence is TGCGCCAGCAGCTTAGGGCCCGGGGGGGCCAACGTCCTGACTTTC.

This clone showed up just once. The rearrangement uses TRBV5-1 and TRBJ2-7, with TRBD1 matching over 9 bases. The length of the CDR3 is 16 residues. Germline lookup yields CDR1 SGHRS and CDR2 YFSETQ. Germline trimming cut 4 bases from V and 1 base from J; bases unmatched to any gene: 9. The CDR3: CASSRRGDRESYEQYF. As DNA, the CDR3 is TGCGCCAGCAGCCGACGAGGGGACAGGGAGTCCTACGAGCAGTACTTC.

The genes are TRBV5-4 and TRBJ2-1; TRBD1 might be the D (6 bases). V was trimmed by 4 bases and J by 4 bases, leaving 24 bases between them. In germline, CDR1 is SGHNT, CDR2 YYREEE (reference sequence). This CDR3 spans 18 amino acids. Here the CDR3 DNA reads TGTGCCAGCAGCCACCTTAGACAGGCCGTTACTAGTTACAATGAGCAGTTCTTC. Residues: CASSHLRQAVTSYNEQFF.

The V call is TRBV19, the J call TRBJ2-5; 7 bases match TRBD1. Germline lookup yields CDR1 LNHDA and CDR2 SQIVND (reference sequence). The CDR3 loop spans 16 amino acids. Trimming removed 5 bases from V and 1 base from J; junction bases left unmatched: 10. This CDR3 is CASSASGTEIQETQYF. Here the CDR3 DNA reads TGTGCCAGTAGTGCCTCCGGGACAGAGATCCAAGAGACCCAGTACTTC.

The V call is TRBV20-1, the J call TRBJ2-3; D is uncertain. Trimming removed 4 bases at V and 5 bases at J, with 7 bases between. The CDR3 has 11 amino acids. Looked up from germline, CDR1 is DFQATT and CDR2 is SNEGSKA (reference sequence). CDR3 sequence: CSATLQDTQYF. CDR3 sequence (DNA): TGCAGTGCTACACTTCAAGATACGCAGTATTTT.

This clone was counted only a few times. This chain uses TRBV20-1 with TRBJ2-5; maybe TRBD2 (5 bases). This CDR3 comprises 11 residues. Germline V CDR1 and CDR2: DFQATT, SNEGSKA (reference sequence). The CDR3 here is CRPGSGETQYF. CDR3 DNA: TGCAGGCCGGGATCGGGGGAGACCCAGTACTTC.

The genes are TRBV7-8 and TRBJ1-4; no firm D call. V was clipped by 5 bases and J by 4 bases, with 14 bases between them. The V gene's germline CDR1 is SGHVS and CDR2 FQNEAQ. The CDR3 sequence is 15 residues long. This chain's CDR3 is CASSTNGQVNEKLFF. The CDR3 DNA sequence: TGTGCCAGCAGCACAAACGGGCAGGTTAATGAAAAACTGTTTTTT. Full variable domain (missing parts from reference TRBV7-8 and TRBJ1-4): GAGVSQSPRYKVAKRGQDVALRCDPISGHVSLFWYQQALGQGPEFLTYFQNEAQLDKSGLPSDRFFAERPEGSVSTLKIQRTQQEDSAVYLCASSTNGQVNEKLFFGSGTQLSVL.

This chain uses TRBV7-3 with TRBJ2-3, with D uncertain. V gave up 5 bases and J gave up 3 bases, with 9 bases separating them. Germline CDR1 SGHTA, CDR2 FQGTGA. This CDR3 has 13 residues. CDR3 DNA: TGTGCCAGCAGCCTAGGACCAACAGATACGCAGTATTTT. It translates to CASSLGPTDTQYF.

V usage is TRBV5-1 and J usage is TRBJ1-2, with TRBD1 identical over 10 bases. Germline CDR1 and CDR2: SGHRS and YFSETQ. The CDR3 is made up of 13 amino acids. V was pared by 4 bases and J by 6 bases, with 3 bases of the junction left unmatched. In DNA form, the CDR3 reads TGCGCCAGCAGCGTTGGGACAGGGGATGGCTACACCTTC. This gives the protein CASSVGTGDGYTF.

The chain is built from TRBV5-1 and TRBJ2-5; TRBD1 aligns across 8 bases. The CDR3 sequence is 14 residues long. In germline, CDR1 is SGHRS, CDR2 YFSETQ. V was pared by 6 bases and J by 4 bases, with 8 bases of the junction left unmatched. Here the CDR3 DNA reads TGCGCCAGCACGAGGACAGGGTATACAGAGACCCAGTACTTC. It encodes CASTRTGYTETQYF. Drawing the rest from reference TRBV5-1 and TRBJ2-5, the complete variable domain is KAGVTQTPRYLIKTRGQQVTLSCSPISGHRSVSWYQQTPGQGLQFLFEYFSETQRNKGNFPGRFSGRQFSNSRSEMNVSTLELGDSALYLCASTRTGYTETQYFGPGTRLLVL.

The chain carries TRBV29-1 and TRBJ2-7; TRBD1 matches at 7 bases. Germline-derived CDR1 and CDR2 are SQVTM and ANQGSEA. The ends lost 6 bases at V and 2 bases at J; junction bases unmatched: 7. CDR3 length equals 13 residues. The CDR3 DNA follows: TGCAGCGTCAGCCGGGACAGACCCTACGAGCAGTACTTC. Amino acids: CSVSRDRPYEQYF.

The J gene is TRBJ1-2, the V gene TRBV25-1, with 7 bases aligning to TRBD1. The CDR3 length is 17 residues. Trimming at V came to 3 bases and at J to 0 bases, leaving 10 bases not matched to a gene. Germline V gene sequence: CDR1 MGHDK, CDR2 SYGVNS. As DNA, the CDR3 is TGTGCCAGCAGTGATCCTCTAGGGACAGACGCTAACTATGGCTACACCTTC. This encodes CASSDPLGTDANYGYTF.

CDR3 nucleotide sequence: TGTGCCAGCAGCGTAGCCCCCGGGACTAGAAACAATGAGCAGTTCTTC. Protein product: CASSVAPGTRNNEQFF. The genes are TRBV9 and TRBJ2-1; 8 nucleotides line up with TRBD2. The CDR3 runs 16 residues. V gave up 0 bases and J gave up 5 bases; unmatched junction bases: 7. Germline V gene sequence: CDR1 SGDLS, CDR2 YYNGEE.

This chain links TRBV18 with TRBJ1-2, with D perhaps matching TRBD1 (6 bases). V shed 2 bases and J shed 2 bases, with 9 bases lying between them. From germline, CDR1 is KGHSH and CDR2 LQKENI. The CDR3 totals 14 residues. CDR3 protein: CASSPGGGNYGYTF. The DNA of the CDR3 is TGTGCCAGCTCACCAGGGGGCGGAAACTATGGCTACACCTTC.

The genes are TRBV20-1 and TRBJ2-1, with D uncertain. The CDR3 totals 11 residues. The V gene lost 4 bases and the J gene lost 5 bases, with 6 bases spanning the gap. Germline assignment: CDR1 DFQATT and CDR2 SNEGSKA (reference sequence). The CDR3 nucleotides are TGCAGTGCTACTGGGAACAATGAGCAGTTCTTC. Translated, it gives CSATGNNEQFF.

This clone showed up just a few times. V is TRBV27 and J is TRBJ2-7, with D uncertain. Deletions cut 5 bases from V and 1 base from J, with 12 bases between. Germline V gene data show CDR1 as MNHEY and CDR2 as SMNVEV (reference sequence). The CDR3 consists of 14 residues. CDR3 nucleotides: TGTGCCAGCAGTATGACATTTCTTTCCTACGAGCAGTACTTC. This encodes CASSMTFLSYEQYF.

V is TRBV10-3 and J is TRBJ2-5; TRBD1 matches at 10 bases. V shed 3 bases, J shed 4 bases, and the junction held 2 bases outside the gene matches. This CDR3 is 14 amino acids long. Germline assignment: CDR1 ENHRY and CDR2 SYGVKD. In nucleotides, the CDR3 is TGTGCCATCAGTGATAGGACAGGGGGAGAGACCCAGTACTTC. It codes for CAISDRTGGETQYF.